The 6 T cell receptor beta chains below all came from one sample that was sequenced in a study of identical twins (dated by TCRdb to about 2016). The library came from 5' RACE. Sequencer: Illumina HiSeq 2000. TCRdb's own reprocessing of the public reads used fastp at Q25 and MiXCR and kept productive beta chains. Duplicate CDR3 protein sequences are folded into a single record with the most common DNA and genes. The sample profile shows about 250,000 distinct CDR3 sequences; around 8.8% of them were found once. The ten largest clones capture less than 4% of the sample. This sample also belongs to another study, concerning yellow fever vaccine responses in identical twins.

The sequenced sample consisted of CD8+ T cells sorted from blood. All receptors derive from a woman aged 18-29 years in good health.

V is TRBV15 and J is TRBJ2-3; a possible D gene is TRBD1 (8 bases). Looked up from germline, CDR1 is LNHNV and CDR2 is YYDKDF (reference sequence). CDR3 length: 15 residues. V lost 7 bases and J 4 bases, leaving 18 bases between the germline ends. The CDR3 DNA reads TGTGCCACCACCAGGGGTACAGGGGGGGCAGATACGCAGTATTTT. Its protein product is CATTRGTGGADTQYF.

This clonotype appeared a few times. The V and J genes are TRBV7-9 and TRBJ1-1, with D unclear. Germline CDR1 SEHNR, CDR2 FQNEAQ (reference sequence). Trimming removed 5 bases at V and 5 bases at J, with 12 bases between. The CDR3 consists of 13 residues. In DNA, the CDR3 is TGTGCCAGCAGCCCCCGGACGGGAACTGAAGCTTTCTTT. As protein: CASSPRTGTEAFF. Supplemented by reference TRBV7-9 and TRBJ1-1, the full variable domain reads DTGVSQNPRHKITKRGQNVTFRCDPISEHNRLYWYRQTLGQGPEFLTYFQNEAQLEKSRLLSDRFSAERPKGSFSTLEIQRTEQGDSAMYLCASSPRTGTEAFFGQGTRLTVV.

This clonotype was seen ten or more times. This rearrangement joins TRBV9 to TRBJ2-3, with 12 bases fitting TRBD1. V shed 2 bases, J shed 5 bases, and the junction held 3 bases outside the gene matches. CDR3 length: 15 amino acids. Germline CDR1 is SGDLS and CDR2 is YYNGEE. The CDR3: CASSVGTGGQDTQYF. In nucleotides, the CDR3 is TGTGCCAGCAGCGTGGGGACAGGGGGCCAAGATACGCAGTATTTT.

This clonotype was picked up many times. The chain recombines TRBV6-2 or TRBV6-3 with TRBJ2-2; D is unclear. The V and J ends lost 7 bases and 5 bases respectively, with 17 bases between them. The CDR3 is 15 residues long. Per the germline V gene, CDR1 is MNHEY and CDR2 is SVGEGT. The CDR3 here is CASTPHIEQTGELFF. The CDR3, as DNA: TGTGCCAGCACGCCCCATATCGAACAGACCGGGGAGCTGTTTTTT.

This clonotype was recorded a few times. The J gene is TRBJ1-2, the V gene TRBV12-3 or TRBV12-4; 9 bases line up with TRBD1. The CDR3 has 15 residues. J was trimmed by 7 bases and V by 4 bases; bases with no gene match: 10. Here the CDR3 reads CASSYGPTGGGGYTF. DNA of the CDR3: TGTGCCAGCAGTTACGGCCCGACAGGGGGAGGTGGCTACACCTTC.

This clonotype was recorded many times. V is TRBV20-1 and J is TRBJ2-3, with 10 nucleotides matching TRBD2. The CDR3 extends over 15 amino acids. Germline assignment: CDR1 DFQATT and CDR2 SNEGSKA (reference sequence). V dropped 3 bases and J dropped 4; count of bases not matched to a gene: 7. CDR3 bases: TGCAGTGCTAGGAAATTACTAGCGGGGCCAGATACGCAGTATTTT. Residues: CSARKLLAGPDTQYF.